This paragraph covers one T cell receptor (beta chain) sequence. These data originate in a study of control samples from healthy donors and cancer patients. CDR1 is SGDLS and CDR2 is YYNGEE in the germline V gene. The V and J ends lost 2 bases and 1 base respectively, with 13 bases between them. This CDR3 comprises 15 residues. This table comes from immunoSEQ multiplex PCR, and its TCRdb copy is limited to in-frame clones, with some not included. The data contain approximately 17,000 clones, 85% to 90% of them singletons. V and J are TRBV9 and TRBJ2-7, with D tentatively TRBD1 (7 bases). This receptor was obtained from a man in his sixties with head and neck cancer. Material for sequencing was PBMCs. The CDR3 spells CASSVGGGQSYEQYF. The CDR3 region has the DNA TGTGCCAGCAGCGTTGGAGGGGGACAGTCCTACGAGCAGTACTTC.